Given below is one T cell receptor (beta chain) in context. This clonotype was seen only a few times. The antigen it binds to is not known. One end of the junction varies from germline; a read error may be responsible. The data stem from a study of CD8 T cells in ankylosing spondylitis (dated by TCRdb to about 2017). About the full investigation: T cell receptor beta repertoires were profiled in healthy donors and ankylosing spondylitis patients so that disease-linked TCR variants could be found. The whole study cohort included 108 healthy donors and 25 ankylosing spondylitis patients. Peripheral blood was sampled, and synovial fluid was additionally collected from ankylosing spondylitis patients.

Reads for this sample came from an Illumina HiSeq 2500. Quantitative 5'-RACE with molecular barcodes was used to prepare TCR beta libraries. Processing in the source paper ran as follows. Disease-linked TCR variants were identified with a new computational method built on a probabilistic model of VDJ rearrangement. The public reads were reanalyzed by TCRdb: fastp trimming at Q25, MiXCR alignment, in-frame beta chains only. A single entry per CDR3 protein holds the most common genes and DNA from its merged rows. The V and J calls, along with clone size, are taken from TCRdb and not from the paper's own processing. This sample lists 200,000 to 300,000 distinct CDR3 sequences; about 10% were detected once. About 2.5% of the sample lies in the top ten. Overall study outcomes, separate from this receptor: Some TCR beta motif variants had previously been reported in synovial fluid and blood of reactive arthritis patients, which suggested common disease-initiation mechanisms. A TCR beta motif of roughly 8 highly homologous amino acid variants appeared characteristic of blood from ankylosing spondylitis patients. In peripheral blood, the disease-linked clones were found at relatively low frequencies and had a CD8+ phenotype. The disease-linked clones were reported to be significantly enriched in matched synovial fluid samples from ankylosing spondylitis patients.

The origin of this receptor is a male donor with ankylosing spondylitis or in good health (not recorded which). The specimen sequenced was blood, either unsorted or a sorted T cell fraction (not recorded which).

The CDR3 region has the sequence CASLPIGEPTDTQYF. The bases are TGTGCCAGCTTACCAATAGGGGAACCCACAGATACGCAGTATTTT. This chain is built from TRBV18 and TRBJ2-3, with TRBD1 as a weak D call on 5 bases. The germline V gene provides CDR1 KGHSH and CDR2 LQKENI. From cysteine to phenylalanine, the CDR3 is 15 amino acids long. Only CDR3 DNA remains: 45 bases, in frame from the first base.